This T cell receptor beta chain was sequenced during a study of T cells in Graves' hyperthyroidism and ophthalmopathy. V was cut by 4 bases and J by 2 bases, with 11 bases left in between. CDR3 length: 13 residues. Per germline, CDR1 DFQATT and CDR2 SNEGSKA (reference sequence). From RNA transcripts, TCR beta CDR3 regions were amplified. First-round RT-PCR targeting the TCR CDR3 was performed with the HTBI primer set. TCRdb re-derived calls from the multiplex PCR reads in MiXCR, one entry per CDR3 protein. The sample gives about 610,000 distinct CDR3 sequences, over 12% of which show up once; about 3.9% is in the top ten. Ten or more counts support this clonotype.

The specimen was blood. The TCR comes from a woman in her 40s with Graves' ophthalmopathy. V usage is TRBV20-1 and J usage is TRBJ1-1, with D tentatively TRBD1 (5 bases). The CDR3 DNA reads TGCAGTGCTATAAGGCAGGGAAACACTGAAGCTTTCTTT. Protein: CSAIRQGNTEAFF.